This TCR beta chain comes out of a study of blood T cell repertoires in COVID-19. The germline V gene encodes CDR1 SNHLY and CDR2 FYNNEI. V dropped 7 bases and J dropped 5 bases, with 14 bases sitting between them. This CDR3 has 13 residues. The authors' processing: Estimates of nucleated cell counts were drawn from the amplification of reference gene primers. Clones were sequenced by immunoSEQ multiplex PCR, and TCRdb holds only the in-frame ones, with some missing. That table furnishes V, J and clone size, whereas the DNA furnished D and trimming. The table lists about 200,000 clones, more than 75% of them singletons, with under 2% in the top ten.

This TCR was sampled from a man aged 40-55 years with active or convalescent COVID-19. The sample was peripheral blood. The chain recombines TRBV2 with TRBJ2-5, with a weak D call TRBD1 (5 bases). The CDR3 is CASIFRPGETQYF. CDR3 sequence (DNA): TGTGCCAGCATTTTTCGGCCAGGGGAGACCCAGTACTTC.